One sample yielded the 31 T cell receptor beta chains listed below, sequenced in a study of cytomegalovirus exposure and HLA in healthy donors. Both 60 Vbeta primers and 13 Jbeta primers went into the PCR. Using immunoSEQ multiplex PCR, the repertoire was profiled, and TCRdb retains in-frame clones only, with some absent. The sample has about 150,000 clones, approximately 80% seen once. What was sequenced was PBMCs. The receptors shown here come from a woman aged 40 to 50 in good health and CMV-seronegative.

J is TRBJ2-3 and V is TRBV5-1, with 12 bases fitting TRBD1. The CDR3 has 16 residues. Germline V gene data show CDR1 as SGHRS and CDR2 as YFSETQ. J lost 6 bases, V lost 1 base, and 6 bases had no gene match. This CDR3 reads CASSLKGTGGDDTQYF. The CDR3 bases are TGCGCCAGCAGCTTGAAAGGGACAGGGGGCGACGATACGCAGTATTTT.

This sequence joins TRBV19 and TRBJ2-1; 11 bases fit TRBD1. V trimming: 3 bases; J trimming: 7 bases; junction bases outside the gene matches: 8. The CDR3 sequence is 16 residues long. Germline CDR1 reads LNHDA; CDR2 reads SQIVND (reference sequence). CDR3 nucleotide sequence: TGTGCCAGTAGTATCCTCCCGGGACAGGGGGGGAATGAGCAGTTCTTC. Protein product: CASSILPGQGGNEQFF.

The chain couples TRBV14 to TRBJ1-4; D is perhaps TRBD1 (5 bases). Trimming stripped 2 bases from V and 8 bases from J, with 15 bases between. This CDR3 comprises 15 residues. Germline V gives CDR1 SGHDN, CDR2 FVKESK. CDR3 protein: CASSQPGTLDEKLFF. DNA of the CDR3: TGTGCCAGCAGCCAACCCGGGACTCTGGACGAAAAACTGTTTTTT.

The V and J genes are TRBV7-9 and TRBJ2-3, with 8 bases fitting TRBD2. Germline CDR1 is SEHNR and CDR2 is FQNEAQ (reference sequence). CDR3 size: 16 residues. After removal of 4 bases from V and 1 base from J, the junction contained 7 bases not matched to a gene. CDR3 in DNA: TGTGCCAGCAGCTCAGTAAGAGCGGGAGGCACAGATACGCAGTATTTT. Encoded protein: CASSSVRAGGTDTQYF.

This clone was counted between two and nine times. The CDR3 here is CASSDLRTEAFF. The DNA for the CDR3 is TGTGCCAGCAGCGACTTAAGGACTGAAGCTTTCTTT. The chain joins TRBV7-6 to TRBJ1-1; D ambiguous. This CDR3 is built from 12 residues. The germline V gene has CDR1 SGHVS and CDR2 FNYEAQ. The V and J ends lost 5 bases and 5 bases respectively, with 9 bases between them.

A few counts support this clone. The rearrangement uses TRBV6-5 and TRBJ2-4; perhaps TRBD2 as D (6 bases). V was clipped by 6 bases and J by 12 bases, with 24 bases between them. CDR1 MNHEY and CDR2 SVGAGI come from the germline V gene. The CDR3 length is 15 residues. The CDR3 sequence: CASSGGRARGYSQYF. CDR3 nucleotide sequence: TGTGCCAGCAGCGGGGGAAGGGCGAGAGGGTACAGTCAGTACTTC.

The gene calls are TRBV23-1 and TRBJ2-7; D is ambiguous. TRBV23-1 is marked as an open reading frame, function uncertain. The CDR3 loop spans 13 amino acids. The germline V and J ends were trimmed by 8 bases and 0 bases, with 11 bases remaining between them. CDR3 region: CASLVLGSYEQYF. CDR3 coding DNA: TGCGCCAGCTTAGTTCTCGGCTCCTACGAGCAGTACTTC.

The rearrangement joins TRBV29-1 to TRBJ2-7, with D perhaps matching TRBD2 (5 bases). CDR3 length equals 15 residues. V dropped 0 bases and J dropped 4 bases, with 16 bases sitting between them. Germline V gives CDR1 SQVTM, CDR2 ANQGSEA. CDR3 loop: CSVEDLRGRVYEQYF. The CDR3 DNA follows: TGCAGCGTTGAAGATCTTCGAGGGAGAGTTTACGAGCAGTACTTC.

This chain uses TRBV4-1 with TRBJ2-7; tentative D call: TRBD2 (5 bases). Germline V CDR1 and CDR2: MGHRA, YSYEKL. The CDR3 is 14 amino acids. V was pared by 0 bases and J by 2 bases, with 8 bases between. CDR3 DNA: TGCGCCAGCAGCCAAGAAGCGGCCGCCTACGAGCAGTACTTC. Amino acid sequence: CASSQEAAAYEQYF.

CDR3 loop: CASSPIDRASSYEQYF. The DNA for the CDR3 is TGTGCCAGCAGTCCCATTGACAGGGCCAGCTCCTACGAGCAGTACTTC. The chain combines TRBV28 with TRBJ2-7; 7 bases map to TRBD1. Trimming cost V 5 bases and J 0 bases; bases outside gene matches: 10. The CDR3 loop spans 16 amino acids. The germline CDR1 and CDR2 sequences are MDHEN and SYDVKM.

The rearrangement links TRBV11-1 to TRBJ1-3; 7 positions agree with TRBD1. V gave up 4 bases and J gave up 0 bases; unmatched junction bases: 9. The CDR3 covers 17 residues. Germline V gene lookup returns CDR1 SGHAT and CDR2 FQDESV (reference sequence). For the CDR3, the DNA is TGTGCCAGCAGCTCGTGGACAGGATCCTTCTCTGGAAACACCATATATTTT. Its protein product is CASSSWTGSFSGNTIYF.

The chain joins TRBV19 to TRBJ2-5; possibly TRBD1 for D (5 bases). This CDR3 spans 12 amino acids. Germline values: CDR1 LNHDA, CDR2 SQIVND (reference sequence). V dropped 4 bases and J dropped 8 bases, with 11 bases sitting between them. CDR3 loop: CASSSQGNTQYF. CDR3 nucleotides: TGTGCCAGTAGTAGCCAGGGAAATACCCAGTACTTC.

This clone was seen only a few times. The genes are TRBV11-2 and TRBJ2-5; 7 bases are a match to TRBD2. From germline, CDR1 is SGHAT and CDR2 FQNNGV. With 9 bases clipped from V and 5 bases from J, the junction kept 12 bases outside the gene matches. There are 14 residues in the CDR3. The CDR3 DNA reads as TGTGCCAGTGAAAGCGGGACTGGGGGGGAGACCCAGTACTTC. It is translated as CASESGTGGETQYF.

The chain combines TRBV11-3 with TRBJ2-3; 15 bases agree with TRBD2. The CDR3 is 18 amino acids. Germline CDR1 and CDR2: SGHNT and YENEEA. J was trimmed by 2 bases and V by 2 bases; bases with no gene match: 5. This chain's CDR3 is CASSLKGTSGGTTDTQYF. The CDR3 DNA is TGTGCCAGCAGCTTAAAAGGGACTAGCGGGGGGACCACAGATACGCAGTATTTT. Full variable domain (outside the CDR3, taken from reference TRBV11-3 and TRBJ2-3): EAGVVQSPRYKIIEKKQPVAFWCNPISGHNTLYWYLQNLGQGPELLIRYENEEAVDDSQLPKDRFSAERLKGVDSTLKIQPAELGDSAVYLCASSLKGTSGGTTDTQYFGPGTRLTVL.

This chain links TRBV20-1 with TRBJ2-4, with a weak D call TRBD2 (5 bases). Germline CDR1 reads DFQATT; CDR2 reads SNEGSKA (reference sequence). Trimming stripped 1 base from V and 11 bases from J, with 9 bases between. CDR3 length: 11 amino acids. The DNA of the CDR3 is TGCAGTGCTAGAGTCGGAGGACTTCAGTACTTC. Its translation: CSARVGGLQYF.

The chain employs TRBV28 and TRBJ1-1; possibly TRBD1 for D (5 bases). Trimming pared 7 bases from V and 4 bases from J, leaving 13 bases between. Germline lookup yields CDR1 MDHEN and CDR2 SYDVKM. CDR3 length equals 13 residues. The CDR3 region is CASTSKGFTEAFF. CDR3 nucleotide sequence: TGTGCCAGCACCAGTAAGGGGTTCACTGAAGCTTTCTTT.

The genes are TRBV5-5 and TRBJ2-3, with D tentatively TRBD1 (6 bases). The CDR3 is 16 amino acids. Germline V CDR1 and CDR2: SGHKS, YYEKEE (reference sequence). V dropped 3 bases and J dropped 8 bases, with 22 bases sitting between them. This chain's CDR3 is CASSSPWGHSPGTQYF. In DNA form, the CDR3 reads TGTGCCAGCAGCTCCCCTTGGGGACATAGCCCGGGTACGCAGTATTTT.

The rearrangement joins TRBV6-6 to TRBJ2-5; TRBD1 matches 11 bases. The DNA end favors TRBJ2-7, so the J call may be wrong. The CDR3 runs to 15 residues. Germline values: CDR1 MNHNY, CDR2 SVGAGI (reference sequence). The DNA of the CDR3 is TGTGCCAGCACCCCGGACAGGGGGCGGGCTTACGAGCAGTACTTC. It specifies CASTPDRGRAYEQYF.

This rearrangement joins TRBV2 to TRBJ2-7; D remains unclear. Germline CDR1 SNHLY, CDR2 FYNNEI. There are 10 residues in the CDR3. CDR3 region: CASRRYEQYF. Written as DNA, the CDR3 is TGTGCGAGCCGTAGATACGAGCAGTACTTC.

The CDR3 spells CASRAPGTKETQYF. DNA of the CDR3: TGTGCCAGCAGAGCACCGGGAACAAAAGAGACCCAGTACTTC. This chain links TRBV6-5 with TRBJ2-5; perhaps TRBD2 as D (5 bases). This CDR3 has 14 amino acids. The germline V gene encodes CDR1 MNHEY and CDR2 SVGAGI. V lost 6 bases, J lost 3 bases, and 14 bases lay in between.

The chain combines TRBV4-3 with TRBJ1-2, with a tentative D call TRBD1 (5 bases). The CDR3 contains 15 residues. CDR1 and CDR2 from the germline V gene are LGHNA and YSLEER. V lost 0 bases and J 8 bases, leaving 16 bases between the germline ends. The CDR3 protein is CASSQDRRDVPGYTF. The CDR3 DNA follows: TGCGCCAGCAGCCAAGATAGGAGGGACGTTCCCGGCTACACCTTC.

The rearrangement uses TRBV4-2 and TRBJ2-7, with 9 bases that match TRBD2. Germline assignment: CDR1 LGHNA and CDR2 YNFKEQ. Trimming took 1 base from V and 5 from J; bases not matched to a gene: 9. The CDR3 consists of 16 residues. The CDR3 coding sequence is TGTGCCAGCAGCCAAGGCCCGGCGGGGGGGCCAGACGAGCAGTACTTC. Protein sequence: CASSQGPAGGPDEQYF.

This chain uses TRBV18 with TRBJ2-5, with a weak D call TRBD1 (5 bases). The CDR3 has 14 amino acids. Germline loops: CDR1 KGHSH, CDR2 LQKENI. With 0 bases removed from V and 3 bases from J, the gap between germline ends came to 8 bases. The CDR3 loop is CASSPPSREETQYF. CDR3 nucleotides: TGTGCCAGCTCACCACCGTCCAGGGAAGAGACCCAGTACTTC.

This clone occurred once. The rearrangement uses TRBV18 and TRBJ2-2; 12 positions agree with TRBD1. Trimming took 3 bases from V and 5 from J; bases not matched to a gene: 4. This CDR3 contains 16 residues. In germline, CDR1 is KGHSH, CDR2 LQKENI. The CDR3 region has the DNA TGTGCCAGCTCACCCCCGGGACAGGGGGCGACCGGGGAGCTGTTTTTT. This translates into CASSPPGQGATGELFF. Combining the CDR3 with reference TRBV18 and TRBJ2-2 gives the whole variable domain NAGVMQNPRHLVRRRGQEARLRCSPMKGHSHVYWYRQLPEEGLKFMVYLQKENIIDESGMPKERFSAEFPKEGPSILRIQQVVRGDSAAYFCASSPPGQGATGELFFGEGSRLTVL.

This clone was seen only once. The chain couples TRBV7-3 to TRBJ2-3; maybe TRBD1 (5 bases). Germline CDR1 is SGHTA and CDR2 is FQGTGA. This CDR3 is 11 amino acids long. V lost 5 bases, J lost 6 bases, and 6 bases lay in between. CDR3 nucleotides: TGTGCCAGCAGCGCAGGGGATACGCAGTATTTT. It encodes CASSAGDTQYF.

The chain carries TRBV29-1 and TRBJ2-1; 9 bases are shared with TRBD2. The CDR3 consists of 15 residues. The germline V gene has CDR1 SQVTM and CDR2 ANQGSEA. Trimming removed 3 bases from V and 6 bases from J; junction bases left unmatched: 9. The CDR3 DNA follows: TGCAGCGTTGAGGTGGAGCGGGGGGTTGTCAATGAGCAGTTCTTC. It codes for CSVEVERGVVNEQFF.

The V call is TRBV7-2, the J call TRBJ2-7, with D tentatively TRBD2 (5 bases). Germline CDR1 reads SGHTA; CDR2 reads FQGNSA. The CDR3 runs to 13 residues. The germline V and J ends were trimmed by 6 bases and 3 bases, with 12 bases remaining between them. The chain's CDR3 is CASSNVAGYEQYF. CDR3 DNA sequence: TGTGCCAGCAGTAATGTGGCGGGCTACGAGCAGTACTTC.

This clone was found once. The chain employs TRBV4-3 and TRBJ2-3; TRBD2 might be the D (5 bases). The CDR3 totals 14 residues. Looked up from germline, CDR1 is LGHNA and CDR2 is YSLEER. The germline V and J ends were trimmed by 2 bases and 2 bases, with 8 bases remaining between them. This chain's CDR3 is CASSQWRATDTQYF. CDR3 DNA sequence: TGCGCCAGCAGCCAATGGCGGGCCACAGATACGCAGTATTTT.

The chain employs TRBV11-3 and TRBJ1-2; 7 positions agree with TRBD1. The CDR3 has 13 amino acids. The germline CDR1 and CDR2 sequences are SGHNT and YENEEA. Germline trimming cut 1 base from V and 4 bases from J; bases unmatched to any gene: 0. The DNA for the CDR3 is TGTGCCAGCAGCTTAGGGACAGGCTATGGCTACACCTTC. Its protein product is CASSLGTGYGYTF.

This clone was found a few times. The DNA for the CDR3 is TGTGCCAGCAGTGCTCATGCAGCGGGGGTCCTAGATACGCAGTATTTT. Translation: CASSAHAAGVLDTQYF. The chain uses TRBV28 and TRBJ2-3; TRBD2 aligns across 8 bases. Germline V CDR1 and CDR2: MDHEN, SYDVKM. The CDR3 is 16 residues long. With 5 bases clipped from V and 5 bases from J, the junction kept 12 bases outside the gene matches.

The chain has TRBV4-3 and TRBJ2-5, with a tentative D call TRBD1 (6 bases). V dropped 3 bases and J dropped 3 bases, with 29 bases sitting between them. The CDR3 runs to 20 residues. Germline CDR1 LGHNA, CDR2 YSLEER. CDR3 in amino acids: CASSQRDVNEGGQMKETQYF. CDR3 nucleotides: TGCGCCAGCAGCCAGCGCGACGTAAACGAGGGTGGACAGATGAAAGAGACCCAGTACTTC.